Given below is one T cell receptor beta chain in context. The specificity of this receptor is unknown. No per-base quality is available; no much larger clone lies one base away. CDR1 and CDR2 (SGHRS, YFSETQ) derive from the germline V gene. From cysteine to phenylalanine, the CDR3 is 15 amino acids long. Of all the DNA, just the CDR3 is kept, 45 bases in frame from base 1. V and J are trimmed by 4 bases and 8 bases, and the gene matches miss 10 bases of the junction. Libraries were built with the immunoSEQ multiplex PCR assay. The multiplex PCR relied on a mix of 60 forward primers for TCR Vbeta segments and 13 reverse primers for TCR Jbeta segments. The CDR3 region of rearranged TCR beta genes was amplified from genomic DNA by a multiplex PCR assay. The amplified TCR beta libraries were sequenced on the Illumina HiSeq System as 87-base-pair reads. The published analysis was carried out like this. A later analysis counted tens of millions of unique TCR beta chains across the 600 to 850 repertoires, and some 11 million of these chains were shared by at least two donors. To remove PCR and sequencing errors, raw reads were error-corrected and collapsed into unique sequences using a nearest-neighbor algorithm that merged closely related sequences. CDR3 sequences were aligned to IMGT reference sequences to assign V, D and J gene segments. For a sequence to be retained, at least a six-nucleotide match to both a V gene segment and a J gene segment was required. Rearrangements were classified as productive when the CDR3 lacked stop codons and remained in frame with V and J, and all other rearrangements were classified as non-productive. Following IMGT convention, CDR3 was defined as the stretch from the second conserved V-encoded cysteine up to the conserved J-encoded phenylalanine. In an earlier analysis of around 640 of the donors, sequences lacking an unambiguous match to a single V gene segment were excluded. An earlier analysis of a few hundred of the donors classified V segments as functional when productive rearrangements were above 56.7% and as segregating when the standard deviation between donors was above 5%. A statistical classification framework was built for diagnosing cytomegalovirus status from the catalog of TCR beta chain sequences. A later analysis assigned V and J genes by comparing TCR nucleotide sequences with IMGT/GENE-DB human TR gene sequences. The TCRdist pipeline was used in a later analysis to assign CDR3 sequences and most-parsimonious VDJ recombination scenarios. In a later analysis, every TCR beta chain was defined by the combination of its CDR3 amino acid sequence and its V-gene family, and reads without a unique V-gene family were dropped. A later analysis removed 592 highly shared, low-generation-probability nucleotide sequences to deal with suspected cross-contamination and a sequencing artifact. In a later analysis, a clonal expansion index for each public chain was calculated from normalized within-repertoire ranks of inferred template counts. Generation probabilities in a later analysis came from a VDJ recombination model fitted to out-of-frame rearrangements, and those results were checked against IGoR. Hypergeometric tests were used in a later analysis to score TCR-TCR, TCR-HLA and TCR-CMV co-occurrence, with a repertoire-size bias correction applied to the TCR pairs. To estimate false discovery rates, a later analysis permuted the HLA or CMV assignments 20 times. In a later analysis, co-occurring TCRs were grouped with DBSCAN, and TCRdist sequence similarity was added when clustering was performed within HLA-allele-positive subsets. Repertoires with fewer than 30,000 or more than 120,000 public chains were left out of co-occurrence clustering, as were four to six repertoires with anomalous nucleotide sharing. TCRdb provides this immuneACCESS table in a form limited to in-frame rearrangements. Some clones are lacking; in checked studies, under half of them reflect an unresolved V gene, and why the rest are absent is not known. V, J and clone size are taken as reported in that table, and D and trimming were inferred from the DNA itself. The sample includes about 180,000 clones, with around 81% observed a single time. About 2.2% of the sample comes from the top ten.

The data were taken from a study of cytomegalovirus exposure and HLA in healthy donors (TCRdb year 2017). About the full investigation: An earlier analysis of 587 of the donors reported roughly 300 Gb of sequence data and 117 million unique TCR beta sequences obtained from roughly 170 million T cells. The study was designed to test whether signatures of past pathogen exposure could be identified by cataloging public T cell receptors. The number of donors typed differed by locus, with 629-630 for A, B, C, DRB1 and DQB1, 522 for DQA1, approximately 570 for DPA1, and some 470 for DPB1. High-throughput TCR immunosequencing, statistical association of individual TCRs with disease status, and machine learning were combined to predict cytomegalovirus infection status. Besides the first cohort of about 730 subjects, a separate validation cohort made up of about 120 different subjects was used. Roughly 300 gigabases of sequencing data and roughly 80 million unique TCR sequences made up an early release that covered several hundred HLA-typed donors. In an earlier analysis of 587 of the donors, high-throughput TCR beta sequencing was used to judge whether each TCR beta V gene segment behaved as functional or pseudogenic. All discovery cohort repertoires had been generated using a single sequencing platform. Class I and class II HLA loci were covered by the typing at four-digit resolution. Donor age, sex, ethnicity and CMV serostatus were collected together with the repertoire data. Of the roughly 400 genotyped donors, 75% to 85% were placed in the genetic ancestry cluster associated with self-reported Caucasian donors. A later analysis re-analyzed previously published TCR beta repertoires from approximately 670 donors and added high-resolution HLA genotyping to study TCR occurrence patterns. The study used immunosequencing to profile the T cell repertoires of around 600 subjects and linked those repertoires to cytomegalovirus serostatus. Because of strong linkage in the cohort, roughly five DR-DQ haplotypes were treated as single units for association and clustering. Among about 370 genotyped donors of the cohort, an average of around 250,000 unique TCR beta nucleotide sequences was sequenced per donor, of which about 20% were non-productive. Rather than drawing on any new phenotypic data, the later analysis identified candidate immune exposures from TCR beta sequences and the way those sequences occurred across donors. A later genetic analysis took genome-wide SNP genotypes for about 65% of the 666 donors and used that subset as a discovery cohort. Beyond this particular receptor, the publication reports: A later analysis found that most CMV-associated TCR beta chains appeared HLA-restricted, with HLA associations seemingly driven largely by CMV exposure. A later genetic analysis associated a missense DCLRE1C variant with V-gene and J-gene trimming of TCR beta chains, and an independent cohort replicated the association. A later analysis reported that several top co-occurrence clusters appeared linked to parvovirus B19, influenza, CMV and Epstein-Barr virus. Because some donors lacked HLA typing at each locus, the association tests relied only on the typed subset. Correlated functional status among segregating V segments might be attributable to linkage disequilibrium, but an unknown experimental factor could not be ruled out. Broadly in line with IMGT annotations, most TCR beta V segments showed up in productive rearrangements about 87% or about 30% of the time in an earlier analysis of around 550 of the donors. A total of 150 to 200 TCR beta chains were listed by the study as associated with cytomegalovirus. Most TCR sequences were observed very rarely across donors, whereas some public TCRs were present in many individuals. Some IMGT-functional V segments, including TRBV6-2 and TRBV6-3, could not be told apart with the 87-base-pair reads, so those segments were excluded. In vitro tests confirmed that a few of the cytomegalovirus-associated TCR beta chains recognize cytomegalovirus antigens. Cytomegalovirus status was reported to be diagnosed by the classifier with high specificity and sensitivity in both the original and validation cohorts. A further reported finding was that TCR beta sequences accurately predicted the HLA-A and HLA-B alleles for most subjects in the first cohort. In a later analysis, the rate of TCR association differed among HLA loci, with DRB1 alleles having the most associated TCRs and HLA-C alleles having the fewest. In a later genetic analysis, fewer N-insertions in productive TCRs were reported among donors in an Asian-associated ancestry cluster than the approximately 670-donor mean. Because counts were too low, approximately 15 rarely observed V segments, including chromosome 9 orphons, were excluded from the earlier analysis of fewer than 650 of the donors. The only immune exposure information available for the cohort was CMV serostatus. A group of highly shared sequence variants was considered likely to be a technical artifact of the sequencing pipeline. This cohort had only TCR beta chains sequenced, and the lack of alpha or paired-chain data limited which features could be detected. In a later analysis, HLA-associated TCR beta chains showed more clonal expansion and lower generation probabilities than non-associated chains that were equally common. When HLA alleles, especially DR and DQ, strongly co-occurred, TCR associations were difficult to assign to individual alleles. It was suggested by the authors that the approach could potentially be generalized to other disease states and immunological phenotypes. Sequencing depth was assumed to be roughly uniform across donors in the presence/absence analyses, though that assumption may not hold. At a false discovery rate of 0.05, a later analysis linked around 17,000 TCR beta sequences to specific HLA alleles.

The cohort consisted of 600 or so healthy bone marrow donors. Cohort members were all nominally healthy when sampled, although unrecorded immune exposures were likely present. The donor tested CMV seronegative, placing the donor among the 352 seronegative members of the cohort. Each donor provided a peripheral blood sample, and peripheral blood mononuclear cells were used for TCR beta sequencing. The Qiagen DNeasy Blood Extraction Kit was used to extract genomic DNA from the blood cell samples. The TCR originated in a woman aged 25 to 45 in good health and CMV-seronegative. The chain was built from TRBV5-1 and TRBJ1-4; 8 of the junction bases match TRBD1. Sequenced input: PBMCs. The DNA sequence is TGCGCCAGCAGCGACGGCCAGGGGGCGTGGGAAAAACTGTTTTTT. Its coded protein is CASSDGQGAWEKLFF. Supplemented by the reference TRBV5-1 and TRBJ1-4 proteins around the CDR3, the complete variable domain is KAGVTQTPRYLIKTRGQQVTLSCSPISGHRSVSWYQQTPGQGLQFLFEYFSETQRNKGNFPGRFSGRQFSNSRSEMNVSTLELGDSALYLCASSDGQGAWEKLFFGSGTQLSVL.